These 20 T cell receptor beta chains originate from one sample sequenced in a study of T cell repertoires and Cas9 in healthy adults. The table came from immunoSEQ multiplex PCR; TCRdb's copy has only in-frame clones and leaves some out. Here the sample spans approximately 22,000 clones, roughly 90% being singletons. The sample comprised CD4+ effector T cells (CD127+, CD25-, CD137-, CD154-) from PBMCs; culture status not recorded. The receptors were sampled from a human donor in good health.

J is TRBJ2-3 and V is TRBV7-9; TRBD1 aligns across 7 bases. The CDR3 length is 17 residues. Germline values: CDR1 SEHNR, CDR2 FQNEAQ (reference sequence). V trimming: 0 bases; J trimming: 1 base; junction bases outside the gene matches: 7. The DNA for the CDR3 is TGTGCCAGCAGCTTAGCCTTAGGGGGACAGCGCACAGATACGCAGTATTTT. This encodes CASSLALGGQRTDTQYF.

The J gene is TRBJ2-5, the V gene TRBV9; tentative D call: TRBD1 (6 bases). Germline V gene lookup returns CDR1 SGDLS and CDR2 YYNGEE. The length of the CDR3 is 15 residues. Trimming removed 5 bases from V and 2 bases from J, with 16 bases in between. CDR3 loop: CASRKTGTKQETQYF. The CDR3 coding sequence is TGTGCCAGCAGGAAGACCGGGACAAAGCAAGAGACCCAGTACTTC.

The CDR3: CASSLEGASTEAFF. The CDR3 coding sequence is TGTGCCAGCAGCTTGGAGGGGGCGAGCACTGAAGCTTTCTTT. This sequence joins TRBV5-5 and TRBJ1-1; 7 nucleotides line up with TRBD1. Trimming cost V 0 bases and J 4 bases; bases outside gene matches: 3. The CDR3 consists of 14 residues. Germline lookup yields CDR1 SGHKS and CDR2 YYEKEE (reference sequence).

The V and J genes are TRBV29-1 and TRBJ2-7; D ambiguous. The CDR3 extends over 11 amino acids. Germline values: CDR1 SQVTM, CDR2 ANQGSEA. Trimming stripped 6 bases from V and 0 bases from J, with 6 bases between. The CDR3 sequence: CSVVTSYEQYF. The DNA for the CDR3 is TGCAGCGTCGTAACCTCCTACGAGCAGTACTTC.

CDR3 DNA: TGCGCCAGCAGCTTGACGGGTTGGGACTCTGGAAACACCATATATTTT. It is translated as CASSLTGWDSGNTIYF. The J gene is TRBJ1-3, the V gene TRBV5-1; D not certain. The CDR3 contains 16 residues. Germline-derived CDR1 and CDR2 are SGHRS and YFSETQ. The germline V and J ends were trimmed by 1 base and 0 bases, with 11 bases remaining between them. Together with reference TRBV5-1 and TRBJ1-3, the CDR3 gives the full variable domain: KAGVTQTPRYLIKTRGQQVTLSCSPISGHRSVSWYQQTPGQGLQFLFEYFSETQRNKGNFPGRFSGRQFSNSRSEMNVSTLELGDSALYLCASSLTGWDSGNTIYFGEGSWLTVV.

V is TRBV2 and J is TRBJ2-5; the match to TRBD1 covers 11 bases. This CDR3 has 14 residues. CDR1 and CDR2 from the germline V gene are SNHLY and FYNNEI. V dropped 8 bases and J dropped 3; count of bases not matched to a gene: 5. CDR3 in DNA: TGTGCCAGCGGATGGGACAGGGGGGAAGAGACCCAGTACTTC. Residues: CASGWDRGEETQYF. The variable domain in full, completed from reference TRBV2 and TRBJ2-5, reads EPEVTQTPSHQVTQMGQEVILRCVPISNHLYFYWYRQILGQKVEFLVSFYNNEISEKSEIFDDQFSVERPDGSNFTLKIRSTKLEDSAMYFCASGWDRGEETQYFGPGTRLLVL.

This clone is a singleton in its sample. This rearrangement joins TRBV19 to TRBJ2-7, with 10 bases lining up with TRBD1. J lost 3 bases, V lost 5 bases, and 7 bases had no gene match. The CDR3 totals 15 residues. Germline CDR1 is LNHDA and CDR2 is SQIVND (reference sequence). The CDR3 loop is CASSATGTGVYEQYF. DNA of the CDR3: TGTGCCAGTAGTGCAACCGGGACAGGGGTCTACGAGCAGTACTTC.

The chain is built from TRBV5-1 and TRBJ2-7, with 10 bases matching TRBD1. Germline loops: CDR1 SGHRS, CDR2 YFSETQ. The CDR3 is made up of 18 amino acids. J was trimmed by 2 bases and V by 4 bases; bases with no gene match: 15. The CDR3 is CASSRGSQGQGNTYEQYF. Written as DNA, the CDR3 is TGCGCCAGCAGCCGGGGAAGCCAGGGACAGGGGAACACCTACGAGCAGTACTTC.

The V call is TRBV7-6, the J call TRBJ2-7, with unresolved D. Germline loops: CDR1 SGHVS, CDR2 FNYEAQ. This CDR3 region has 15 residues. The V end lost 4 bases, the J end lost 4 bases, and 17 bases lay between the germline ends. The chain's CDR3 is CASSSEVGNVYEQYF. The CDR3 coding sequence is TGTGCCAGCAGCTCTGAAGTGGGAAACGTATACGAGCAGTACTTC. The full variable domain, rest sourced from reference TRBV7-6 and TRBJ2-7, is GAGVSQSPRYKVTKRGQDVALRCDPISGHVSLYWYRQALGQGPEFLTYFNYEAQQDKSGLPNDRFSAERPEGSISTLTIQRTEQRDSAMYRCASSSEVGNVYEQYFGPGTRLTVT.

The chain links TRBV6-5 to TRBJ2-1; TRBD2 aligns across 8 bases. Germline values: CDR1 MNHEY, CDR2 SVGAGI. The CDR3 consists of 15 residues. Trimming took 8 bases from V and 6 from J; bases not matched to a gene: 12. CDR3 amino acids: CASANPGTRGNEQFF. CDR3 nucleotides: TGTGCCAGCGCAAATCCCGGGACTAGGGGCAATGAGCAGTTCTTC.

The rearrangement joins TRBV7-8 to TRBJ1-3; weak D call: TRBD1 (5 bases). V shed 2 bases and J shed 0 bases, with 14 bases lying between them. The CDR3 loop spans 17 amino acids. Germline CDR1 and CDR2: SGHVS and FQNEAQ. CDR3 sequence: CASSLWVGHSSGNTIYF. CDR3 sequence (DNA): TGTGCCAGCAGCTTATGGGTGGGGCACAGCTCTGGAAACACCATATATTTT. The whole variable domain, remainder taken from reference TRBV7-8 and TRBJ1-3, is GAGVSQSPRYKVAKRGQDVALRCDPISGHVSLFWYQQALGQGPEFLTYFQNEAQLDKSGLPSDRFFAERPEGSVSTLKIQRTQQEDSAVYLCASSLWVGHSSGNTIYFGEGSWLTVV.

This clone occurred once. J is TRBJ1-1 and V is TRBV29-1, with D hard to call. Trimming removed 4 bases from V and 4 bases from J, with 13 bases in between. The CDR3 runs 13 residues. Germline V gene sequence: CDR1 SQVTM, CDR2 ANQGSEA. This CDR3 reads CSVGGEWTTEAFF. In nucleotides, the CDR3 is TGCAGCGTTGGGGGAGAGTGGACCACTGAAGCTTTCTTT.

This rearrangement joins TRBV19 to TRBJ1-4, with D hard to call. Deletions cut 5 bases from V and 4 bases from J, with 14 bases between. This CDR3 has 15 residues. The germline V gene has CDR1 LNHDA and CDR2 SQIVND (reference sequence). CDR3 bases: TGTGCCAGTAGTTTAAGGAGGGCCGATAATGAAAAACTGTTTTTT. Translated, it gives CASSLRRADNEKLFF.

The chain carries TRBV29-1 and TRBJ1-1; 7 bases fit TRBD1. The CDR3 is 12 residues long. Unmatched junction bases numbered 5, after V lost 5 bases and J lost 5 bases. CDR1 and CDR2 (germline): SQVTM, ANQGSEA. The CDR3 sequence is CSVPGGGTEAFF. CDR3 DNA sequence: TGCAGCGTTCCAGGGGGGGGAACTGAAGCTTTCTTT.

The CDR3 sequence is CASSRRGSGRQETQYF. The CDR3 coding sequence is TGTGCCAGCAGCAGGCGTGGGTCGGGGCGACAAGAGACCCAGTACTTC. The genes are TRBV11-2 and TRBJ2-5; either TRBD1 or TRBD2 may supply D (5 bases each). V was clipped by 5 bases and J by 2 bases, with 18 bases between them. This CDR3 comprises 16 residues. Germline lookup yields CDR1 SGHAT and CDR2 FQNNGV.

This clone was recorded only once. This sequence joins TRBV5-1 and TRBJ1-3; D not resolved. The V gene lost 0 bases and the J gene lost 8 bases, with 21 bases spanning the gap. The CDR3 extends over 17 amino acids. Per germline, CDR1 SGHRS and CDR2 YFSETQ. The CDR3 DNA is TGCGCCAGCAGCTTGGCCATCGCCCCGGGCGTGGAAGACACCATATATTTT. Its protein product is CASSLAIAPGVEDTIYF.

As regards this clone: The CDR3 does not close with the conserved phenylalanine or tryptophan, likely indicating a read error. Because the CDR3's place on the DNA is in doubt, the DNA is left out and the CDR3 is given as listed by TCRdb. This rearrangement joins TRBV7-3 to TRBJ1-1. The CDR3 region is 12 residues in length, termini included. Looked up from germline, CDR1 is SGHTA and CDR2 is FQGTGA. CDR3 residues: CASSRMTLPVFI.

The genes are TRBV7-2 and TRBJ2-7, with a tentative D call TRBD2 (5 bases). V was clipped by 0 bases and J by 0 bases, with 9 bases between them. In germline, CDR1 is SGHTA, CDR2 FQGNSA. The CDR3 has 15 residues. This CDR3 reads CASSLAEAGSYEQYF. CDR3 sequence (DNA): TGTGCCAGCAGCTTAGCGGAGGCCGGCTCCTACGAGCAGTACTTC.

V is TRBV7-8 and J is TRBJ1-5, with D tentatively TRBD1 (6 bases). This CDR3 region has 16 residues. The germline CDR1 and CDR2 sequences are SGHVS and FQNEAQ. The V end lost 0 bases, the J end lost 7 bases, and 16 bases lay between the germline ends. The CDR3 DNA reads as TGTGCCAGCAGCTTAGCGCGCGGGGGGCTAAGGCAGCCCCAGCATTTT. This translates into CASSLARGGLRQPQHF.

V gene TRBV7-3 combines with J gene TRBJ2-6, with 8 bases aligning to TRBD1. Per germline, CDR1 SGHTA and CDR2 FQGTGA. This CDR3 region has 17 residues. V lost 6 bases and J lost 0; bases outside the gene matches: 7. In nucleotides, the CDR3 is TGTGCCAGCAGTCGCGGACAGGGATCCTCTGGGGCCAACGTCCTGACTTTC. It translates to CASSRGQGSSGANVLTF.